This TCR beta chain was profiled in a study of blood T cell repertoires in COVID-19. Study background: The samples span acute and convalescent COVID-19 from the United States, Italy and Spain. Nucleic acid was either cDNA or gDNA, and it came from T cells, B-cell-depleted T cells, or PBMCs.

CDR3 size: 17 residues. V dropped 5 bases and J dropped 1; count of bases not matched to a gene: 9. Germline V gene data show CDR1 as SEHNR and CDR2 as FQNEAQ (reference sequence). In the original processing: Amplification of reference gene primers provided the estimated nucleated cell counts. Data came from immunoSEQ multiplex PCR; TCRdb stores just in-frame clones and leaves some out. V, J and clone size derive from that table, while D and trimming were established from the DNA sequence. The repertoire holds almost 55,000 clones, 90% seen once, with 8% to 9% in the top ten. This TCR was sampled from a woman aged 40 to 55 with active COVID-19. The rearrangement joins TRBV7-9 to TRBJ2-5; 11 bases agree with TRBD1. Sequenced material: peripheral blood. The CDR3 bases are TGTGCCAGCAGCACCAAGGGGGGACAGGGGGTCCAAGAGACCCAGTACTTC. Amino acids: CASSTKGGQGVQETQYF.